These 17 T cell receptor beta chains originate from one sample sequenced in a study of identical twins. TCRdb processed the 5' RACE reads anew with MiXCR; each CDR3 protein has one entry. Of 650,000 to 800,000 distinct CDR3 sequences in the sample, over 8.5% were seen once. The same data also contributed to another study, on yellow fever vaccine responses in identical twins.

The specimen was PBMCs. The receptors derive from a woman aged 18 to 35 in good health.

This clonotype has more than one count but fewer than ten. CDR3 in amino acids: CASSLAVRFHGYTF. In DNA, the CDR3 is TGTGCCAGCAGCTTGGCCGTTAGGTTCCATGGCTACACCTTC. The chain combines TRBV5-5 with TRBJ1-2; no firm D call. V was clipped by 0 bases and J by 6 bases, with 12 bases between them. The germline V gene has CDR1 SGHKS and CDR2 YYEKEE (reference sequence). There are 14 residues in the CDR3.

There are a few counts of this clonotype. The chain has TRBV4-1 and TRBJ2-5, with 9 bases fitting TRBD1. The CDR3 loop spans 17 amino acids. CDR1 and CDR2 from the germline V gene are MGHRA and YSYEKL. V lost 2 bases and J lost 5; bases outside the gene matches: 12. In nucleotides, the CDR3 is TGCGCCAGCAGCCAAAGAAACAGGGGGCCCGTAGGGGAGACCCAGTACTTC. This sequence encodes CASSQRNRGPVGETQYF.

There are a few counts of this clonotype. V usage is TRBV19 and J usage is TRBJ2-5; D is possibly TRBD2 (5 bases). V shed 4 bases and J shed 1 base, with 13 bases lying between them. Germline CDR1 reads LNHDA; CDR2 reads SQIVND (reference sequence). CDR3 length equals 15 residues. The CDR3 spells CASSTSYGLQETQYF. As DNA, the CDR3 is TGTGCCAGTAGTACTTCGTACGGACTCCAAGAGACCCAGTACTTC. The full variable domain, with the rest looked up from reference TRBV19 and TRBJ2-5, is DGGITQSPKYLFRKEGQNVTLSCEQNLNHDAMYWYRQDPGQGLRLIYYSQIVNDFQKGDIAEGYSVSREKKESFPLTVTSAQKNPTAFYLCASSTSYGLQETQYFGPGTRLLVL.

The chain uses TRBV29-1 and TRBJ1-2; 8 positions agree with TRBD1. This CDR3 is built from 13 residues. Germline V CDR1 and CDR2: SQVTM, ANQGSEA. V shed 4 bases, J shed 5 bases, and the junction held 6 bases outside the gene matches. The CDR3 region is CSVGGQVGYGYTF. CDR3 DNA: TGCAGCGTTGGGGGACAGGTGGGATATGGCTACACCTTC.

This chain connects TRBV5-6 to TRBJ2-1; D is possibly TRBD2 (6 bases). The CDR3 consists of 15 residues. The germline gives CDR1 SGHDT, CDR2 YYEEEE. V was trimmed by 4 bases and J by 0 bases, leaving 11 bases between them. CDR3 loop: CASSTGLPSYNEQFF. In DNA form, the CDR3 reads TGTGCCAGCAGCACGGGACTCCCCTCCTACAATGAGCAGTTCTTC.

The chain carries TRBV20-1 and TRBJ2-7; 9 bases map to TRBD1. Germline CDR1 is DFQATT and CDR2 is SNEGSKA (reference sequence). Trimming at V came to 0 bases and at J to 5 bases, leaving 8 bases not matched to a gene. The CDR3 totals 15 residues. The CDR3 DNA reads as TGCAGTGCTAGAGAAATGGACAGGGGATTCAACGAGCAGTACTTC. Its protein is CSAREMDRGFNEQYF.

The V and J genes are TRBV20-1 and TRBJ2-1; D assignment may be TRBD1 or TRBD2 (5 bases each). CDR1 is DFQATT and CDR2 is SNEGSKA in the germline V gene (reference sequence). This CDR3 region has 15 residues. V gave up 3 bases and J gave up 0 bases, with 12 bases separating them. The CDR3 loop is CSARSWGSSYNEQFF. The CDR3 nucleotides read TGCAGTGCTAGGAGTTGGGGGAGCTCCTACAATGAGCAGTTCTTC.

This clonotype was seen many times. This chain joins TRBV4-3 and TRBJ2-3; TRBD1 is a possible D gene (6 bases). From germline, CDR1 is LGHNA and CDR2 YSLEER. V gave up 3 bases and J gave up 4 bases, with 8 bases separating them. The CDR3 covers 13 residues. CDR3 bases: TGCGCCAGCAGCCAGGGGGCGGCAGATACGCAGTATTTT. It encodes CASSQGAADTQYF.

The chain combines TRBV4-1 with TRBJ2-7; D perhaps matches TRBD1 (6 bases). The germline V and J ends were trimmed by 0 bases and 4 bases, with 13 bases remaining between them. This CDR3 spans 15 amino acids. Per the germline V gene, CDR1 is MGHRA and CDR2 is YSYEKL. CDR3 sequence (DNA): TGCGCCAGCAGCCAAGAAAGGACAGCTACTTACGAGCAGTACTTC. Protein: CASSQERTATYEQYF.

CDR3 protein: CASGGGLNTGELFF. In DNA, the CDR3 is TGTGCCAGCGGGGGTGGTCTGAACACCGGGGAGCTGTTTTTT. The chain carries TRBV12-3 or TRBV12-4 and TRBJ2-2, with D perhaps given as TRBD1 or TRBD2 (5 bases each). CDR3 length: 14 amino acids. V gave up 8 bases and J gave up 1 base, with 11 bases separating them.

As for this clonotype: A junction end diverges from the germline sequence, so it may reflect a read error. This chain links TRBV2 with TRBJ2-1; 13 positions agree with TRBD2. Germline values: CDR1 SNHLY, CDR2 FYNNEI. The CDR3 is 18 amino acids. The CDR3 region is CACSWGTSGDSSYNEQFF. The CDR3 DNA sequence: TGTGCCTGCAGTTGGGGGACTAGCGGGGATAGCTCCTACAATGAGCAGTTCTTC.

This clonotype was observed many times. The chain combines TRBV7-9 with TRBJ2-1; 9 bases map to TRBD2. This CDR3 is built from 12 residues. Germline CDR1 SEHNR, CDR2 FQNEAQ (reference sequence). V was pared by 2 bases and J by 16 bases, with 6 bases of the junction left unmatched. CDR3 DNA: TGTGCCAGCAGCTTAAGTGGACTAGCGCTTTTCTTC. This codes for CASSLSGLALFF.

The rearrangement uses TRBV10-3 and TRBJ1-2; the D gene is possibly TRBD1 (5 bases). V was cut by 8 bases and J by 6 bases, with 13 bases left in between. Looked up from germline, CDR1 is ENHRY and CDR2 is SYGVKD. This CDR3 has 12 residues. CDR3 sequence (DNA): TGTGCCATCTCTAGCAGGGAGGATGGCTACACCTTC. It encodes CAISSREDGYTF.

This clonotype was observed many times. The V and J genes are TRBV7-9 and TRBJ2-7; D not certain. V gave up 5 bases and J gave up 4 bases, with 12 bases separating them. The germline V gene has CDR1 SEHNR and CDR2 FQNEAQ (reference sequence). The CDR3 is 13 residues long. In DNA form, the CDR3 reads TGTGCCAGCAGCAATAGTCAGGATTACGAGCAGTACTTC. Translation: CASSNSQDYEQYF.

The chain couples TRBV10-1 to TRBJ1-2; 12 positions agree with TRBD1. Germline loops: CDR1 WNHNN, CDR2 SYGVQD (reference sequence). The J segment lost 3 bases and the V segment lost 7 bases, leaving 9 bases of the junction unmatched. There are 16 residues in the CDR3. CDR3 protein: CASTQGQGADDYGYTF. CDR3 coding DNA: TGCGCCAGCACCCAGGGACAGGGGGCGGATGACTATGGCTACACCTTC.

The table lists this clonotype with many counts. The chain combines TRBV27 with TRBJ2-2; 7 nucleotides match TRBD1. Germline V gives CDR1 MNHEY, CDR2 SMNVEV (reference sequence). V shed 7 bases, J shed 1 base, and the junction held 3 bases outside the gene matches. CDR3 length: 14 amino acids. This CDR3 is CASTWTGNTGELFF. CDR3 coding DNA: TGTGCCAGCACCTGGACAGGGAACACCGGGGAGCTGTTTTTT.

There are many counts of this clonotype. The chain is built from TRBV28 and TRBJ2-7, with 10 bases lining up with TRBD1. CDR1 is MDHEN and CDR2 is SYDVKM in the germline V gene. This CDR3 spans 17 amino acids. V was clipped by 1 base and J by 0 bases; unmatched bases: 6. The CDR3 region has the DNA TGTGCCAGCAGTTTATCTGCGTGGACAGGGGGCTCCTACGAGCAGTACTTC. It encodes CASSLSAWTGGSYEQYF.